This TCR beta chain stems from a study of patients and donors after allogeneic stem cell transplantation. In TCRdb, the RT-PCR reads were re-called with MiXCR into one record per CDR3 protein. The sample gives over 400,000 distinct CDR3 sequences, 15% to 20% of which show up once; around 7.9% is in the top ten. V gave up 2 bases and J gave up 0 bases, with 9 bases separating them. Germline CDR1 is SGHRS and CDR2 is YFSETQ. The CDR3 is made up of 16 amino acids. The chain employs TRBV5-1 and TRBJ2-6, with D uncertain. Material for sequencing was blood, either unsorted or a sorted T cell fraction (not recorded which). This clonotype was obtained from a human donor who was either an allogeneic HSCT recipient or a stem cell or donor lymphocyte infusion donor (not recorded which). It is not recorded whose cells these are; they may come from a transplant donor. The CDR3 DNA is TGCGCCAGCAGCTTCATGGCAAACTCTGGGGCCAACGTCCTGACTTTC. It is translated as CASSFMANSGANVLTF. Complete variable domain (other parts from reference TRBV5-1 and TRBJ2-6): KAGVTQTPRYLIKTRGQQVTLSCSPISGHRSVSWYQQTPGQGLQFLFEYFSETQRNKGNFPGRFSGRQFSNSRSEMNVSTLELGDSALYLCASSFMANSGANVLTFGAGSRLTVL.